The 21 T cell receptor beta chains reported below all come from one sample, sequenced in a study of OX40 agonist ivuxolimab in advanced cancers. Generated by immunoSEQ multiplex PCR, the TCRdb table keeps only in-frame clones and is missing some. The table lists about 84,000 clones, 85% to 95% of them singletons. Material: CD4+ or CD8+ T cells sorted from blood, obtained in a trial of the OX40 agonist ivuxolimab. These receptors all come from an adult with an advanced solid tumor such as melanoma, head and neck, liver or kidney cancer.

The chain joins TRBV19 to TRBJ1-5; 8 bases are shared with TRBD1. This CDR3 region has 16 residues. Trimming cost V 1 base and J 3 bases; bases outside gene matches: 5. Germline assignment: CDR1 LNHDA and CDR2 SQIVND (reference sequence). The CDR3 here is CASSIATGVDNQPQHF. DNA of the CDR3: TGTGCCAGTAGTATAGCGACAGGGGTGGACAATCAGCCCCAGCATTTT.

The rearrangement uses TRBV18 and TRBJ1-1; D is perhaps TRBD1 (5 bases). The CDR3 extends over 15 amino acids. Germline CDR1 is KGHSH and CDR2 is LQKENI. The germline V and J ends were trimmed by 6 bases and 6 bases, with 20 bases remaining between them. The CDR3 DNA reads TGTGCCAGCTCCCGAGACAGCCTCCTAAGCGCTGAAGCTTTCTTT. It specifies CASSRDSLLSAEAFF. The complete variable domain, with remaining parts taken from reference TRBV18 and TRBJ1-1, reads NAGVMQNPRHLVRRRGQEARLRCSPMKGHSHVYWYRQLPEEGLKFMVYLQKENIIDESGMPKERFSAEFPKEGPSILRIQQVVRGDSAAYFCASSRDSLLSAEAFFGQGTRLTVV.

The V gene is TRBV5-5, the J gene TRBJ2-3, with D possibly being TRBD1 or TRBD2 (6 bases each). Trimming cost V 4 bases and J 0 bases, with 12 bases left between them. The CDR3 has 15 residues. The V gene's germline CDR1 is SGHKS and CDR2 YYEKEE (reference sequence). The chain's CDR3 is CASSRWGASTDTQYF. In DNA, the CDR3 is TGTGCCAGCAGCCGGTGGGGGGCAAGCACAGATACGCAGTATTTT.

V gene TRBV7-6 combines with J gene TRBJ1-5; D is ambiguous. CDR1 SGHVS and CDR2 FNYEAQ come from the germline V gene. V lost 1 base, J lost 4 bases, and 5 bases lay in between. The CDR3 is made up of 13 amino acids. The CDR3 nucleotides read TGTGCCAGCAGCTTAGGGCAAAATCAGCCCCAGCATTTT. Amino acids: CASSLGQNQPQHF. Full variable domain (outside the CDR3, taken from reference TRBV7-6 and TRBJ1-5): GAGVSQSPRYKVTKRGQDVALRCDPISGHVSLYWYRQALGQGPEFLTYFNYEAQQDKSGLPNDRFSAERPEGSISTLTIQRTEQRDSAMYRCASSLGQNQPQHFGDGTRLSIL.

In its sample, this clone was seen once. The genes are TRBV4-1 and TRBJ1-2; D gene ambiguous. CDR1 and CDR2 from the germline V gene are MGHRA and YSYEKL. This CDR3 is 17 amino acids long. Trimming cost V 0 bases and J 1 base, with 15 bases left between them. CDR3 nucleotides: TGCGCCAGCAGCCAAGATGAAGGATGGGAAAGTAACTATGGCTACACCTTC. Its translation: CASSQDEGWESNYGYTF.

This rearrangement joins TRBV5-1 to TRBJ2-7, with 10 bases aligning to TRBD2. CDR1 and CDR2 from the germline V gene are SGHRS and YFSETQ. V shed 1 base and J 2 bases; nucleotides not matched to a gene: 9. This CDR3 is built from 17 residues. The CDR3 nucleotides read TGCGCCAGCAGCTTGAGGTCTAGCGGGGGACTCCCCTACGAGCAGTACTTC. This sequence encodes CASSLRSSGGLPYEQYF.

The chain joins TRBV5-4 to TRBJ2-5; 10 positions match TRBD1. The CDR3 consists of 15 residues. V dropped 4 bases and J dropped 4; count of bases not matched to a gene: 7. CDR1 is SGHNT and CDR2 is YYREEE in the germline V gene (reference sequence). In DNA form, the CDR3 reads TGTGCCAGCAGCCCAAAGACAGGGGGCACAGAGACCCAGTACTTC. As protein: CASSPKTGGTETQYF.

For the CDR3, the DNA is TGTGCCAGCAGGGGGGGACAGGGACACTCTGAAGCTTTCTTT. This codes for CASRGGQGHSEAFF. The chain links TRBV28 to TRBJ1-1; 9 bases map to TRBD1. The CDR3 has 14 amino acids. V was clipped by 6 bases and J by 6 bases; unmatched bases: 8. Per the germline V gene, CDR1 is MDHEN and CDR2 is SYDVKM.

This clone was seen only once. The rearrangement joins TRBV4-3 to TRBJ2-6; D not resolved. Trimming left V 4 bases short and J 1 base short, with 11 bases between. The length of the CDR3 is 16 residues. The germline CDR1 and CDR2 sequences are LGHNA and YSLEER. The CDR3 here is CASSPERNSGANVLTF. The CDR3 region has the DNA TGCGCCAGCAGCCCGGAAAGAAATTCTGGGGCCAACGTCCTGACTTTC.

The rearrangement joins TRBV23-1 to TRBJ1-3; unclear D gene. TRBV23-1 is an open reading frame whose function is uncertain. The length of the CDR3 is 15 residues. The V end lost 9 bases, the J end lost 0 bases, and 15 bases lay between the germline ends. The CDR3 region is CARTGRSASGNTIYF. The CDR3, as DNA: TGCGCCAGAACCGGGAGGAGTGCCTCTGGAAACACCATATATTTT.

V gene TRBV10-3 combines with J gene TRBJ2-3; TRBD2 aligns across 10 bases. Germline V gives CDR1 ENHRY, CDR2 SYGVKD. The ends lost 8 bases at V and 5 bases at J; junction bases unmatched: 7. The CDR3 length is 14 residues. CDR3 amino acids: CAIREGLALDTQYF. The CDR3 DNA sequence: TGTGCCATCCGAGAGGGACTAGCGTTAGATACGCAGTATTTT.

V usage is TRBV2 and J usage is TRBJ1-5; 7 nucleotides agree with TRBD1. The CDR3 contains 14 residues. The ends lost 8 bases at V and 7 bases at J; junction bases unmatched: 11. In germline, CDR1 is SNHLY, CDR2 FYNNEI. The CDR3 sequence is CASGIDRVSQPQHF. The CDR3 DNA reads TGTGCCAGCGGGATAGACAGGGTGTCACAGCCCCAGCATTTT.

The chain combines TRBV15 with TRBJ1-5, with TRBD1 identical over 11 bases. J was trimmed by 6 bases and V by 1 base; bases with no gene match: 8. This CDR3 is 17 amino acids long. The germline CDR1 and CDR2 sequences are LNHNV and YYDKDF (reference sequence). The CDR3 loop reads CATSRGADRGRGQPQHF. Written as DNA, the CDR3 is TGTGCCACCAGCAGAGGTGCGGACAGGGGGCGCGGTCAGCCCCAGCATTTT.

This clone was counted a single time. The chain employs TRBV28 and TRBJ2-1; 12 positions match TRBD2. Germline trimming cut 5 bases from V and 6 bases from J; bases unmatched to any gene: 5. CDR3 length equals 15 residues. Germline V lookup: CDR1 MDHEN, CDR2 SYDVKM. The CDR3 sequence: CASSQASGGANEQFF. In DNA form, the CDR3 reads TGTGCCAGCAGTCAAGCTAGCGGGGGGGCCAATGAGCAGTTCTTC.

The chain joins TRBV2 to TRBJ2-7; TRBD2 agrees at 8 bases. The CDR3 has 15 amino acids. CDR1 is SNHLY, CDR2 FYNNEI, per germline. V trimming: 7 bases; J trimming: 3 bases; junction bases outside the gene matches: 11. This chain's CDR3 is CASTRGGTRIYEQYF. In DNA, the CDR3 is TGTGCCAGCACCAGAGGGGGGACTAGGATCTACGAGCAGTACTTC.

This clone was seen a single time. V gene TRBV30 combines with J gene TRBJ2-5, with 11 bases lining up with TRBD2. This CDR3 contains 14 residues. Trimming cost V 8 bases and J 7 bases; bases outside gene matches: 12. Germline lookup yields CDR1 GTSNPN and CDR2 SVGIG (reference sequence). The CDR3 coding sequence is TGTGCCCGGGACACTAGCGGGGGCGGGGCGACCCAGTACTTC. This translates into CARDTSGGGATQYF.

The J gene is TRBJ2-4, the V gene TRBV2; 12 bases line up with TRBD2. Trimming at V came to 6 bases and at J to 3 bases, leaving 6 bases not matched to a gene. The germline gives CDR1 SNHLY, CDR2 FYNNEI. CDR3 size: 16 residues. This CDR3 reads CASSRLAGEGKNIQYF. The CDR3 bases are TGTGCCAGCAGCCGACTAGCGGGAGAGGGCAAAAACATTCAGTACTTC.

The chain couples TRBV5-1 to TRBJ2-5; D is undetermined. Germline CDR1 and CDR2: SGHRS and YFSETQ. The CDR3 is made up of 13 amino acids. Trimming removed 6 bases from V and 5 bases from J, with 14 bases in between. The CDR3 DNA is TGCGCCAGCACCCTAACCCCCTCGGAGACCCAGTACTTC. Its translation is CASTLTPSETQYF.

The chain combines TRBV18 with TRBJ1-2; 9 bases map to TRBD1. The V gene's germline CDR1 is KGHSH and CDR2 LQKENI. V trimming: 3 bases; J trimming: 4 bases; junction bases outside the gene matches: 6. The CDR3 runs 15 residues. This chain's CDR3 is CASSPGQGSAYGYTF. In DNA form, the CDR3 reads TGTGCCAGCTCACCTGGACAGGGGAGTGCCTATGGCTACACCTTC.

The chain combines TRBV6-1 with TRBJ2-3, with D tentatively TRBD2 (5 bases). The CDR3 contains 14 residues. Germline V gene sequence: CDR1 MNHNS, CDR2 SASEGT. Trimming stripped 8 bases from V and 6 bases from J, with 18 bases between. In DNA, the CDR3 is TGTGCCAGCGGGAGCCTTGCTGCCTTCGATACGCAGTATTTT. This translates into CASGSLAAFDTQYF.

The V call is TRBV27, the J call TRBJ2-1; 7 bases align to TRBD2. This CDR3 is 13 amino acids long. V lost 7 bases to trimming and J lost 8 bases; unmatched junction nucleotides: 8. The germline gives CDR1 MNHEY, CDR2 SMNVEV (reference sequence). The chain's CDR3 is CASTSRGKDEQFF. CDR3 in DNA: TGTGCCAGCACCTCGCGGGGGAAGGATGAGCAGTTCTTC.